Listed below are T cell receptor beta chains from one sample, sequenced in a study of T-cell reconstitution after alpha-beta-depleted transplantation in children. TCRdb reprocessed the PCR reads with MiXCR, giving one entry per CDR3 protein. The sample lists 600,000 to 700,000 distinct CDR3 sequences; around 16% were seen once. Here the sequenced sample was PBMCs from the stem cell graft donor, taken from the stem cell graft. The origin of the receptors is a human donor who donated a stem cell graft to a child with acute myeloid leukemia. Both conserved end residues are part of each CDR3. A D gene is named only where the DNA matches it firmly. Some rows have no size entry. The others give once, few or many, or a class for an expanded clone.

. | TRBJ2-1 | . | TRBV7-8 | TGTGCCAGCAGCTTGGTAGCGCTTTTGGGGGACAATGAGCAGTTCTTC | CASSLVALLGDNEQFF
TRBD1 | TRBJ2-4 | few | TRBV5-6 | TGTGCCAGCAGAGAGGGACAGAACATTCAGTACTTC | CASREGQNIQYF
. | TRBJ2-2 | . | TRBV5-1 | TGCGCCAGCGAGGGCAGAATCACCGGGGAGCTGTTTTTT | CASEGRITGELFF
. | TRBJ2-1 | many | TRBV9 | TGTGCCAGCAGCGTAGAAGGGTCGGCCCTTGAGCAGTTCTTC | CASSVEGSALEQFF
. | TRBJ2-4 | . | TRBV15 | TGTGCCACCAGCAGCAGGGGTCAGGCCAAAAACATTCAGTACTTC | CATSSRGQAKNIQYF
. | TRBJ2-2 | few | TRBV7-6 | TGTGCCAGCAGCTCGACAGCTGGCGGGGAGCTGTTTTTT | CASSSTAGGELFF
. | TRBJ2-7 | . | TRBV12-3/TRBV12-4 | TGTGCCAGCAGTTTAAGGGAATCCAACCACGAGCAGTACTTC | CASSLRESNHEQYF
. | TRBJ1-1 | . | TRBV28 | TGTGCCAGCAGTTCCTCTTGGGGGGGCGGCACTGAAGCTTTCTTT | CASSSSWGGGTEAFF
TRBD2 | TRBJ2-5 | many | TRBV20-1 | TGCAGTGCTAGAGCCCCCAGCGGGGGGGCTTGGGAGACCCAGTACTTC | CSARAPSGGAWETQYF
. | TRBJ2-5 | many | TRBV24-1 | TGTGCCACCAGTGGGGCCGGGGAGACCCAGTACTTC | CATSGAGETQYF